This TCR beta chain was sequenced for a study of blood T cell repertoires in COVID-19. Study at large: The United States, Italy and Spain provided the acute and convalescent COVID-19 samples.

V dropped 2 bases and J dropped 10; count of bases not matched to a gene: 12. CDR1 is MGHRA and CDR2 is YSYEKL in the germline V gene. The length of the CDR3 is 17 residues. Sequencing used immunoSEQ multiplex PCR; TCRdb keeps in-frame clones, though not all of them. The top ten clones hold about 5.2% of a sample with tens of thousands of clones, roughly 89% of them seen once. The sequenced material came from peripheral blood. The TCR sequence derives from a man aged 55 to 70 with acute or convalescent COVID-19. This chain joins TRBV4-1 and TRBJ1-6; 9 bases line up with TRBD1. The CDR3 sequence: CASSQSPGQGSGSPLHF. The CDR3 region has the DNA TGCGCCAGCAGCCAATCACCGGGACAGGGTTCGGGATCACCCCTCCACTTT.